This T cell receptor (beta chain) was obtained from a study of blood T cells in healthy people across ages. Combining a sample-barcoded 5' primer with a J-beta primer mix, a second PCR ran for roughly 7 to 11 cycles. MiXCR, run by TCRdb on the 5' RACE reads, gives a single entry per CDR3 protein. This repertoire shows around 1.5 million distinct CDR3 sequences, roughly 32% found once; its top ten account for around 10%. Sequencing used blood. The receptor was derived from a woman in her 30s in good health.

CDR3 sequence: CASSLIYTGELFF. In DNA, the CDR3 is TGCGCCAGCAGCTTGATATACACCGGGGAGCTGTTTTTT. The chain carries TRBV5-1 and TRBJ2-2, with D unresolved. Germline V CDR1 and CDR2: SGHRS, YFSETQ. With 1 base removed from V and 3 bases from J, the gap between germline ends came to 4 bases. This CDR3 has 13 amino acids.